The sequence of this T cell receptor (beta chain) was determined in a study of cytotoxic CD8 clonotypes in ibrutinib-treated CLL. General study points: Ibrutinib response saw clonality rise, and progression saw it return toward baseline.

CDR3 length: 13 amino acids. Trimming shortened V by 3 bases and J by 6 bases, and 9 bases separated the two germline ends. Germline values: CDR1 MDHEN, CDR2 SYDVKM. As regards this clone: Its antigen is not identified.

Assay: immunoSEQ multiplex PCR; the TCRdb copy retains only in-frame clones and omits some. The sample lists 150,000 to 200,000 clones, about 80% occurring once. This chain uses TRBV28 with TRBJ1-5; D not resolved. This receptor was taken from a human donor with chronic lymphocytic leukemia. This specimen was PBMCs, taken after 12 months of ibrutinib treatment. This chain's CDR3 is CASSLTIAQPQHF. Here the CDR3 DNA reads TGTGCCAGCAGTTTGACAATTGCTCAGCCCCAGCATTTT. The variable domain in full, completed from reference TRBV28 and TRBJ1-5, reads DVKVTQSSRYLVKRTGEKVFLECVQDMDHENMFWYRQDPGLGLRLIYFSYDVKMKEKGDIPEGYSVSREKKERFSLILESASTNQTSMYLCASSLTIAQPQHFGDGTRLSIL.